These 11 T cell receptor beta chains share one sample of origin, sequenced in a study of blood T cell repertoires in COVID-19. The table came from immunoSEQ multiplex PCR; TCRdb's copy has only in-frame clones and leaves some out. Seen here are about 200,000 clones, more than 70% observed once, and the top ten hold approximately 8.2%. The specimen sequenced was PBMCs or T cells enriched from blood (not recorded which). The receptors originated from a woman aged 18 to 35 who had recovered from COVID-19.

The V call is TRBV3-1 (or the pseudogene TRBV3-2), the J call TRBJ2-5; the D gene is possibly TRBD2 (5 bases). V lost 6 bases, J lost 5 bases, and 13 bases lay in between. Germline CDR1 reads LGHDT; CDR2 reads YNNKEL (reference sequence). The CDR3 is 13 residues long. In nucleotides, the CDR3 is TGTGCCAGCAGTCCCACTCCTAGCGAGACCCAGTACTTC. Translation gives CASSPTPSETQYF.

The CDR3 spells CASSWTGGNEKLFF. CDR3 DNA sequence: TGTGCCAGCAGTTGGACAGGGGGAAATGAAAAACTGTTTTTT. The chain recombines TRBV27 with TRBJ1-4, with 10 bases fitting TRBD1. CDR1 is MNHEY, CDR2 SMNVEV, per germline (reference sequence). This CDR3 spans 14 amino acids. With V trimmed by 4 bases and J by 5 bases, 1 base remained unmatched.

The chain uses TRBV24-1 and TRBJ2-3; 11 bases are a match to TRBD1. The CDR3 consists of 16 residues. The germline CDR1 and CDR2 sequences are KGHDR and SFDVKD. V shed 5 bases and J 2 bases; nucleotides not matched to a gene: 5. The CDR3 sequence is CATSGPGQGATDTQYF. In DNA form, the CDR3 reads TGTGCCACCAGTGGTCCCGGACAGGGGGCCACAGATACGCAGTATTTT.

The chain uses TRBV10-3 and TRBJ1-2; D is ambiguous. V gave up 3 bases and J gave up 3 bases, with 5 bases separating them. Germline loops: CDR1 ENHRY, CDR2 SYGVKD. The CDR3 sequence is 12 residues long. The chain's CDR3 is CAISESDYGYTF. The CDR3 bases are TGTGCCATCAGTGAATCGGACTATGGCTACACCTTC.

V usage is TRBV30 and J usage is TRBJ2-1; a weak D match, TRBD2 (6 bases). V was clipped by 3 bases and J by 0 bases, with 15 bases between them. The V gene's germline CDR1 is GTSNPN and CDR2 SVGIG (reference sequence). The CDR3 contains 16 residues. The CDR3 protein is CAWRELGGSSYNEQFF. The CDR3 nucleotides read TGTGCCTGGAGGGAACTCGGGGGAAGCTCCTACAATGAGCAGTTCTTC. The entire variable domain, with the rest obtained from reference TRBV30 and TRBJ2-1, is as follows: SQTIHQWPATLVQPVGSPLSLECTVEGTSNPNLYWYRQAAGRGLQLLFYSVGIGQISSEVPQNLSASRPQDRQFILSSKKLLLSDSGFYLCAWRELGGSSYNEQFFGPGTRLTVL.

This clone occurred once. The genes are TRBV9 and TRBJ1-4, with D perhaps TRBD1 (6 bases). Germline-derived CDR1 and CDR2 are SGDLS and YYNGEE. The V gene lost 3 bases and the J gene lost 7 bases, with 13 bases spanning the gap. The CDR3 length is 14 residues. CDR3 residues: CASSEGGFSEKLFF. CDR3 sequence (DNA): TGTGCCAGCAGCGAGGGGGGGTTTAGTGAAAAACTGTTTTTT.

In its sample, this clone was seen once. This sequence joins TRBV6-6 and TRBJ1-1; TRBD1 might be the D (6 bases). V was cut by 6 bases and J by 3 bases, with 14 bases left in between. CDR1 is MNHNY and CDR2 is SVGAGI in the germline V gene (reference sequence). This CDR3 region has 14 residues. DNA of the CDR3: TGTGCCAGCAGCGCCCAGGGGTCCGACACTGAAGCTTTCTTT. Translation: CASSAQGSDTEAFF.

The chain has TRBV9 and TRBJ1-1; D is ambiguous. CDR1 and CDR2 from the germline V gene are SGDLS and YYNGEE. The CDR3 runs 13 residues. V dropped 4 bases and J dropped 3 bases, with 10 bases sitting between them. CDR3 nucleotide sequence: TGTGCCAGCAGCCCACCTGTAGACACTGAAGCTTTCTTT. It encodes CASSPPVDTEAFF.

V gene TRBV9 combines with J gene TRBJ2-1, with 7 bases identical to TRBD1. V lost 7 bases and J lost 6; bases outside the gene matches: 4. The germline gives CDR1 SGDLS, CDR2 YYNGEE. The CDR3 consists of 12 residues. The CDR3 DNA is TGTGCCAGCGGGACAGTCCCCAATGAGCAGTTCTTC. This gives the protein CASGTVPNEQFF.

The chain joins TRBV19 to TRBJ1-5; TRBD1 matches 8 bases. V lost 5 bases and J lost 2; bases outside the gene matches: 8. CDR3 length: 16 amino acids. CDR1 and CDR2 from the germline V gene are LNHDA and SQIVND (reference sequence). For the CDR3, the DNA is TGTGCCAGTAGTCGTATACCGGGACAGGGCAATCAGCCCCAGCATTTT. Its translation: CASSRIPGQGNQPQHF.

The chain joins TRBV5-4 to TRBJ2-6; 8 nucleotides line up with TRBD1. The CDR3 is 18 residues long. Trimming took 1 base from V and 1 from J; bases not matched to a gene: 7. CDR1 is SGHNT and CDR2 is YYREEE in the germline V gene (reference sequence). CDR3 sequence reads: CASSLRGQALSGANVLTF. CDR3 in DNA: TGTGCCAGCAGCTTGCGGGGACAGGCTCTTTCTGGGGCCAACGTCCTGACTTTC.